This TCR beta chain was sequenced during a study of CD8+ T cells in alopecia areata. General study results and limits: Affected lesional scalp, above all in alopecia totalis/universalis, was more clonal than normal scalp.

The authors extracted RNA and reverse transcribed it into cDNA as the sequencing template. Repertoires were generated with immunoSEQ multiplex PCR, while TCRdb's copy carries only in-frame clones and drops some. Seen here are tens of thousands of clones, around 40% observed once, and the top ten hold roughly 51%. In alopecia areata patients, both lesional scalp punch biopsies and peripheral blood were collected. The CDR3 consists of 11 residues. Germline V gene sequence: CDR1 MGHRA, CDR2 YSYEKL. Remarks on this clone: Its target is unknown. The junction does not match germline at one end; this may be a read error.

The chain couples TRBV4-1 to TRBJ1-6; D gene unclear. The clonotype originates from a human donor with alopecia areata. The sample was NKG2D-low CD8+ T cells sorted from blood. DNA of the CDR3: TGCGCCAGCAGCCAAGATCAGGAGCAGTACTTT. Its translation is CASSQDQEQYF.